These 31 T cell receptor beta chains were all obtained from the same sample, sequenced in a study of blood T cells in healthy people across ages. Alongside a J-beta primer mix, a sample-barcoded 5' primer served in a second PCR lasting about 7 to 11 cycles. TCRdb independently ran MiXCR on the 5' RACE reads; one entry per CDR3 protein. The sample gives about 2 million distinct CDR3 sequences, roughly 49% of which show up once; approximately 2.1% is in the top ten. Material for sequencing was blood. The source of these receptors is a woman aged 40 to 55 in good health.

In DNA form, the CDR3 reads TGTGCCCCCCAGGGCACTGAAGCTTTCTTT. This gives the protein CAPQGTEAFF. V and J are TRBV7-9 and TRBJ1-1; perhaps TRBD1 as D (5 bases). V was shortened by 11 bases and J by 4 bases, with 8 bases between the two germline ends. Germline lookup yields CDR1 SEHNR and CDR2 FQNEAQ (reference sequence). This CDR3 is built from 10 residues.

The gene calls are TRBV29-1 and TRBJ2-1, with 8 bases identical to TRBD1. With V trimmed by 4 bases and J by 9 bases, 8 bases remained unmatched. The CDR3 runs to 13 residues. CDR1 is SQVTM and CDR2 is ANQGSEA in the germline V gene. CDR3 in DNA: TGCAGCGTTGGGGACAGGCTTGAGGGTGAGCAGTTCTTC. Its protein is CSVGDRLEGEQFF.

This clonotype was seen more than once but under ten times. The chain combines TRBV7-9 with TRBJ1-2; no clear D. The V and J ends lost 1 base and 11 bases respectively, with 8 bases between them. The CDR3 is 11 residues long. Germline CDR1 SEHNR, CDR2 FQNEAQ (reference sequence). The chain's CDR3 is CASSLGPFYTF. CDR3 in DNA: TGTGCCAGCAGCTTAGGACCATTTTACACCTTC.

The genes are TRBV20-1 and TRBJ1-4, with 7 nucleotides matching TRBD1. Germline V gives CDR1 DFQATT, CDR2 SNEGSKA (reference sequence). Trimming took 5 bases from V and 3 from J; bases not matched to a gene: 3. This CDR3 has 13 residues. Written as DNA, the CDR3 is TGCAGTGCTCCGGGACAGTCTAATGAAAAACTGTTTTTT. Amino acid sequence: CSAPGQSNEKLFF.

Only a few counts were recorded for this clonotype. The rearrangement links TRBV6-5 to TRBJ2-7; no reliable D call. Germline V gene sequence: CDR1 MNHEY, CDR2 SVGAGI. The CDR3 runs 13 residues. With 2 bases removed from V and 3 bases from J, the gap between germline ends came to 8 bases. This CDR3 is CASSYAEDYEQYF. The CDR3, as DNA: TGTGCCAGCAGTTACGCCGAGGACTACGAGCAGTACTTC.

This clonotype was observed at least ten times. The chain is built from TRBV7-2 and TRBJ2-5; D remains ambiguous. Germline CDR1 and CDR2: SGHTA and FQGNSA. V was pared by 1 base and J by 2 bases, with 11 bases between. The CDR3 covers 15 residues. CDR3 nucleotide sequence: TGTGCCAGCAGCTTAGGGGCAGGACGGCAAGAGACCCAGTACTTC. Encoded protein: CASSLGAGRQETQYF.

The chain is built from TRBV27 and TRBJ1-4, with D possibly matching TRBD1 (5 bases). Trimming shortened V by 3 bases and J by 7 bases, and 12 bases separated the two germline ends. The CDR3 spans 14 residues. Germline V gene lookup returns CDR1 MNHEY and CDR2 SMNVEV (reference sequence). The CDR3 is CASSFAGFGEKLFF. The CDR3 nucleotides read TGTGCCAGCAGTTTTGCAGGGTTCGGTGAAAAACTGTTTTTT.

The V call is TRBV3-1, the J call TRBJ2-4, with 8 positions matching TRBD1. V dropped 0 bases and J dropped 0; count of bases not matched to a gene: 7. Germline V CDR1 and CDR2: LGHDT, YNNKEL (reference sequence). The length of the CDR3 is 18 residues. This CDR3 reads CASSQDRTGKIAKNIQYF. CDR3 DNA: TGTGCCAGCAGCCAAGACCGGACAGGGAAAATAGCCAAAAACATTCAGTACTTC.

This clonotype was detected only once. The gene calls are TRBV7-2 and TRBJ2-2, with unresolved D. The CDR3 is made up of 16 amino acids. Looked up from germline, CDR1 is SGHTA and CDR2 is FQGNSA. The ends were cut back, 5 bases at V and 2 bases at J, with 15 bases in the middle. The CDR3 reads CASSPMSRQNTGELFF. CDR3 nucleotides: TGTGCCAGCAGCCCCATGAGCAGGCAAAACACCGGGGAGCTGTTTTTT.

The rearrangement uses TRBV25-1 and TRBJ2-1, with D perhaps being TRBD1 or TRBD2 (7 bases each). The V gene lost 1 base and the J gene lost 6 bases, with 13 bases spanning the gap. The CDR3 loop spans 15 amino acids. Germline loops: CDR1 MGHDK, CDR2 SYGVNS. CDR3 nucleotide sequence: TGTGCCAGCAGTGAATCCGGCAGGGGGGGCAATGAGCAGTTCTTC. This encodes CASSESGRGGNEQFF. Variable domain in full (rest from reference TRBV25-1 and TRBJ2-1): EADIYQTPRYLVIGTGKKITLECSQTMGHDKMYWYQQDPGMELHLIHYSYGVNSTEKGDLSSESTVSRIRTEHFPLTLESARPSHTSQYLCASSESGRGGNEQFFGPGTRLTVL.

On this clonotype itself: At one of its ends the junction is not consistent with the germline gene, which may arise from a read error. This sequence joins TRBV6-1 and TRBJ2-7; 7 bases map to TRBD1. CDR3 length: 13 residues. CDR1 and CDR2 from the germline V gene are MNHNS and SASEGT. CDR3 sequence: CAGRLTGSYEQYF. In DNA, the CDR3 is TGTGCCGGCAGACTGACAGGGTCCTACGAGCAGTACTTC.

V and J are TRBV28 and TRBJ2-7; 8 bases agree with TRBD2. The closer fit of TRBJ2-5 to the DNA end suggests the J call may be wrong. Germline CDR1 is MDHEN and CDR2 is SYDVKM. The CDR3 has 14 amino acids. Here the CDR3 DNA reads TGTGCCAGCAAACTCGGGGGGGCCACAGAGACCCAGTACTTC. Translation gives CASKLGGATETQYF.

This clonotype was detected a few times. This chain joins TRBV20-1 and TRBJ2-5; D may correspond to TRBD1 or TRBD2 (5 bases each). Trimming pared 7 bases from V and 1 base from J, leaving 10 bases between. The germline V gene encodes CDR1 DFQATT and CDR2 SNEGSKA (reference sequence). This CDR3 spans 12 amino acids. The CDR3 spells CSVGESQETQYF. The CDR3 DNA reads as TGCAGTGTAGGGGAGTCCCAAGAGACCCAGTACTTC.

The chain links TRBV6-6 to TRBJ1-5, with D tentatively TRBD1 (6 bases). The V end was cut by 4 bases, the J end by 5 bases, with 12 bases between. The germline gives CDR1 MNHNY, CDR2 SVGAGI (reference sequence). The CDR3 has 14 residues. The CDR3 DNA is TGTGCCAGCAGTTCGAGACAGGAGGATCAGCCCCAGCATTTT. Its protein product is CASSSRQEDQPQHF.

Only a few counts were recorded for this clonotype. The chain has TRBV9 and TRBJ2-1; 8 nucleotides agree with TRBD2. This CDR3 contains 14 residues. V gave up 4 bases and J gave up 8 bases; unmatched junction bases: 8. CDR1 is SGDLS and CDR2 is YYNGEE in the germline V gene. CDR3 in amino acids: CASSPGTSGHEQFF. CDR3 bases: TGTGCCAGCAGCCCTGGGACTAGTGGGCATGAGCAGTTCTTC.

The CDR3 sequence is CASSQATAYNEQFF. The CDR3 DNA is TGTGCCAGCAGCCAGGCGACAGCCTACAATGAGCAGTTCTTC. The V gene is TRBV4-2, the J gene TRBJ2-1; maybe TRBD1 (5 bases). The germline V gene encodes CDR1 LGHNA and CDR2 YNFKEQ. V gave up 3 bases and J gave up 2 bases, with 8 bases separating them. This CDR3 spans 14 amino acids.

As DNA, the CDR3 is TGCGCCAGCAGCTTCAAGGGGGATACCGGGGAGCTGTTTTTT. Translation: CASSFKGDTGELFF. J is TRBJ2-2 and V is TRBV5-1, with TRBD1 as a possible D gene (6 bases). Germline V lookup: CDR1 SGHRS, CDR2 YFSETQ. V lost 2 bases to trimming and J lost 5 bases, with 10 bases between them. CDR3 length equals 14 residues.

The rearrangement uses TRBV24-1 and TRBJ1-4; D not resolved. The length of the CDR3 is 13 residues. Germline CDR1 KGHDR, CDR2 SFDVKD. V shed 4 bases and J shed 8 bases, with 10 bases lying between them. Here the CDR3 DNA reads TGTGCCACCAGTGACCCCCCGGTCGAAAAACTGTTTTTT. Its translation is CATSDPPVEKLFF.

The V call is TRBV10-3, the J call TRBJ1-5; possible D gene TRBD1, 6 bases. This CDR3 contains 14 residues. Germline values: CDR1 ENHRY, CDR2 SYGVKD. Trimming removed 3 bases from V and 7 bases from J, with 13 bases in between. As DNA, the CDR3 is TGTGCCATCAGTGAAGGTCAGGGGAAGCAGCCCCAGCATTTT. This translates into CAISEGQGKQPQHF.

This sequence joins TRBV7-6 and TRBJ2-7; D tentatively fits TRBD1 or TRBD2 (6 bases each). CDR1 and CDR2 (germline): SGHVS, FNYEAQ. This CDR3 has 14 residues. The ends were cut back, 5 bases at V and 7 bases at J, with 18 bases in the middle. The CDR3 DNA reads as TGTGCCAGCAGCCACGGAGGGGGGAGCCATGAGCAGTACTTC. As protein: CASSHGGGSHEQYF.

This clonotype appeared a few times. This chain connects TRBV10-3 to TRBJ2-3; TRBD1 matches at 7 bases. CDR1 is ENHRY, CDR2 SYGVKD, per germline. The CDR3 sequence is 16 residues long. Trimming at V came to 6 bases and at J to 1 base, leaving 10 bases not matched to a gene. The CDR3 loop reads CAIRGEQGFGTDTQYF. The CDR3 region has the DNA TGTGCCATCAGGGGGGAACAGGGGTTTGGCACAGATACGCAGTATTTT.

CDR3: CSVPMGLAVYNEQYF. CDR3 DNA: TGCAGCGTCCCTATGGGACTAGCGGTCTACAATGAGCAGTACTTC. The J gene is TRBJ2-7, the V gene TRBV29-1, with 11 bases fitting TRBD2. This CDR3 has 15 residues. After removal of 6 bases from V and 7 bases from J, the junction contained 14 bases not matched to a gene. CDR1 is SQVTM, CDR2 ANQGSEA, per germline.

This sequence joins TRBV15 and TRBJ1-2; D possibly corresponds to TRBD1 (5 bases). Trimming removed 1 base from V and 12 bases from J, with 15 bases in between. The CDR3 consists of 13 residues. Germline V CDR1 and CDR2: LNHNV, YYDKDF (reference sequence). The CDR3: CATSRGGPPFNTF. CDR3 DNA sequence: TGTGCCACCAGCAGAGGGGGACCCCCCTTCAACACCTTC.

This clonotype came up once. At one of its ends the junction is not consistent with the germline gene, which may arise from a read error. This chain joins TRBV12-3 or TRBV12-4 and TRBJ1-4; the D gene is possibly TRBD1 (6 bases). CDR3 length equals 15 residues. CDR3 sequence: CTSSYQGTPNEKLFF. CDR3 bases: TGTACCAGCAGCTACCAAGGGACACCTAATGAAAAACTGTTTTTT.

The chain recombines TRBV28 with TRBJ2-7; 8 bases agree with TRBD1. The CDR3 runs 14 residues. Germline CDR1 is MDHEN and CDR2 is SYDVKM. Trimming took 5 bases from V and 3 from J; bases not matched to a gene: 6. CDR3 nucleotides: TGTGCCAGCAGTCCCAGGGGGCCCAACTACGAGCAGTACTTC. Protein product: CASSPRGPNYEQYF. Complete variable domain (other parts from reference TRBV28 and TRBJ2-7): DVKVTQSSRYLVKRTGEKVFLECVQDMDHENMFWYRQDPGLGLRLIYFSYDVKMKEKGDIPEGYSVSREKKERFSLILESASTNQTSMYLCASSPRGPNYEQYFGPGTRLTVT.

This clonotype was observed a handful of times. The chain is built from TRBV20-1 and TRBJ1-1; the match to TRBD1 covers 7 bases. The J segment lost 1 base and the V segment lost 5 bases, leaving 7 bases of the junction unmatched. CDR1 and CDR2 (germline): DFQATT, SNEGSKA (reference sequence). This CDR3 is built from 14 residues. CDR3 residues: CSARDRLRNTEAFF. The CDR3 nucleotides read TGCAGTGCTCGGGACAGACTTCGGAACACTGAAGCTTTCTTT.

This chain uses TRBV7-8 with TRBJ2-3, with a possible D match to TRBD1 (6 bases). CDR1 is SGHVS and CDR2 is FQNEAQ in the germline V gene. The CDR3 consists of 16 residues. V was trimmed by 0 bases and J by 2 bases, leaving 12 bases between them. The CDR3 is CASSLATGLYTDTQYF. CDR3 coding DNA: TGTGCCAGCAGCTTAGCCACAGGGTTGTACACAGATACGCAGTATTTT.

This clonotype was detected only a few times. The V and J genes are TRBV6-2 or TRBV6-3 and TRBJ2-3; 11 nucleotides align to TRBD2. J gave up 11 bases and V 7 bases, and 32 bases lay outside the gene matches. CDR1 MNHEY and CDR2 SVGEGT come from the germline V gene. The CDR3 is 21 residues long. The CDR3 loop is CASTLTGGGETSGGRSLKQYF. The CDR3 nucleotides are TGTGCCAGCACCCTAACAGGGGGCGGCGAAACTAGCGGGGGCAGGTCCCTGAAGCAGTATTTT.

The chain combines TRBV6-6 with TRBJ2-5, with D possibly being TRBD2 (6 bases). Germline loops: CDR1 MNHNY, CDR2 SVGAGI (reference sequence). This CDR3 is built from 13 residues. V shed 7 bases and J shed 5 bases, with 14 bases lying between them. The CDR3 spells CASNGGPQETQYF. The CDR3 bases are TGTGCCAGCAATGGAGGGCCGCAGGAGACCCAGTACTTC.

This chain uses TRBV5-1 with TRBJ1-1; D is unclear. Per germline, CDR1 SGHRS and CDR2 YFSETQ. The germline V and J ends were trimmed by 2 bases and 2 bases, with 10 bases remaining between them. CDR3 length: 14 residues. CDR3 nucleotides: TGCGCCAGCAGCTTACCCGGAGACAACACTGAAGCTTTCTTT. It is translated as CASSLPGDNTEAFF.

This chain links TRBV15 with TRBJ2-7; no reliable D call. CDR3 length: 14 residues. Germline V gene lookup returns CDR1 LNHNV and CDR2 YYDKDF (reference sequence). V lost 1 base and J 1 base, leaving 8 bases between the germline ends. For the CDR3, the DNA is TGTGCCACCAGCAGAGTGCGGCAGTCCTACGAGCAGTACTTC. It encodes CATSRVRQSYEQYF.